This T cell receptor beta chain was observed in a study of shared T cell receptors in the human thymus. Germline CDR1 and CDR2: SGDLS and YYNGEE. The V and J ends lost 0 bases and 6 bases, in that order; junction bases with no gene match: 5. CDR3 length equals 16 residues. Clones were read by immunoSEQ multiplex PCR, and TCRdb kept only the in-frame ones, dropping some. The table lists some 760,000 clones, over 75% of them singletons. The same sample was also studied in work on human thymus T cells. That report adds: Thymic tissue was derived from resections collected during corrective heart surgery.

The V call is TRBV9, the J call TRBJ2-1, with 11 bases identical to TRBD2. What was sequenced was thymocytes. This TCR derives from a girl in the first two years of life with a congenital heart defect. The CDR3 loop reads CASSVDSGGASNEQFF. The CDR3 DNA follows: TGTGCCAGCAGCGTAGATAGCGGGGGGGCCTCCAATGAGCAGTTCTTC.